These 3 T cell receptor beta chains were sequenced from one sample in a study of T cells in Graves' hyperthyroidism and ophthalmopathy. Amplified regions were TCR beta CDR3 sequences from RNA transcripts. First-round RT-PCR targeting the TCR CDR3 was performed with the HTBI primer set. TCRdb reprocessed the multiplex PCR reads via MiXCR and lists one record per CDR3 protein. The data show approximately 570,000 distinct CDR3 sequences, 15% to 20% seen once. Sequenced input: blood. Receptor source: a man aged 40-55 years with Graves' ophthalmopathy.

This clonotype has ten or more counts. V and J are TRBV7-8 and TRBJ2-5, with 7 bases matching TRBD1. Germline V CDR1 and CDR2: SGHVS, FQNEAQ. The CDR3 consists of 14 residues. V shed 8 bases, J shed 1 base, and the junction held 7 bases outside the gene matches. As DNA, the CDR3 is TGTGCCAGCCACACGACAGGGATCCAAGAGACCCAGTACTTC. Translated: CASHTTGIQETQYF.

This clonotype was seen a handful of times. The DNA for the CDR3 is TGTGCCACCAGCAGAATAGCAGGTAGCTCCTACGAGCAGTACTTC. Its protein is CATSRIAGSSYEQYF. The chain employs TRBV15 and TRBJ2-7, with no clear D. Trimming took off 2 bases at V and 0 bases at J, with 11 bases between the two ends. The CDR3 spans 15 residues. Germline-derived CDR1 and CDR2 are LNHNV and YYDKDF (reference sequence).

Worth noting for this clonotype: A read error may produce the germline difference seen at one junction end. This sequence joins TRBV5-1 and TRBJ2-5; TRBD1 might be the D (7 bases). The germline CDR1 and CDR2 sequences are SGHRS and YFSETQ. This CDR3 is built from 16 residues. The chain's CDR3 is CASSSDPQGGRETQYF. The DNA of the CDR3 is TGTGCCAGCAGCTCCGACCCCCAGGGGGGTCGAGAGACCCAGTACTTC.